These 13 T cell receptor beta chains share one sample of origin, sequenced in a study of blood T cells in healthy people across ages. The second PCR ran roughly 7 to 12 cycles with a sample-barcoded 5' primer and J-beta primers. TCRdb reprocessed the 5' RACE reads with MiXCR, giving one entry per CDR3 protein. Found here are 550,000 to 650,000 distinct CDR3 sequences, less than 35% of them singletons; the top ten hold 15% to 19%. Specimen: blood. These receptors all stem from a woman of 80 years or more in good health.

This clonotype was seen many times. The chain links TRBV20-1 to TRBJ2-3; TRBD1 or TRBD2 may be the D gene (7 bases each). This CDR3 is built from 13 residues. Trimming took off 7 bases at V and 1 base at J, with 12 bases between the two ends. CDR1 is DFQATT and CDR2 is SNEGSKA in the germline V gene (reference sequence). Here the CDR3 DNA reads TGCAGTGGCAGGGGGGGAGGCACAGATACGCAGTATTTT. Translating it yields CSGRGGGTDTQYF.

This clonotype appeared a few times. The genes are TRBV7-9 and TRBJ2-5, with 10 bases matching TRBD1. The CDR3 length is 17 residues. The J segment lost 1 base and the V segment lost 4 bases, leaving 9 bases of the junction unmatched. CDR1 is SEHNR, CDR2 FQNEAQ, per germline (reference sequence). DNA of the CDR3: TGTGCCAGCAGCTATAGGGCCGGGACAGGGGTCCAAGAGACCCAGTACTTC. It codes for CASSYRAGTGVQETQYF.

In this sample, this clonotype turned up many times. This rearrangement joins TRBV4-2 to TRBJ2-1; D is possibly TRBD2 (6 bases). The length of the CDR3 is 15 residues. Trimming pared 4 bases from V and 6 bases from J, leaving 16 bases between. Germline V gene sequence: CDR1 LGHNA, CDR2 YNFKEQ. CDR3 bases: TGTGCCAGCAGCCTAAGGGCGGGGAATTCCAATGAGCAGTTCTTC. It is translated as CASSLRAGNSNEQFF.

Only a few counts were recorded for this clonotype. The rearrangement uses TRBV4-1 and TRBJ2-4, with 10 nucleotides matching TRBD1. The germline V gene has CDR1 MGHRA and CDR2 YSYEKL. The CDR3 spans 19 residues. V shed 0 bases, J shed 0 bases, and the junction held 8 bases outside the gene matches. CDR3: CASSQDRDRGQLAKNIQYF. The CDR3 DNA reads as TGCGCCAGCAGCCAAGACCGGGACAGGGGTCAACTAGCCAAAAACATTCAGTACTTC.

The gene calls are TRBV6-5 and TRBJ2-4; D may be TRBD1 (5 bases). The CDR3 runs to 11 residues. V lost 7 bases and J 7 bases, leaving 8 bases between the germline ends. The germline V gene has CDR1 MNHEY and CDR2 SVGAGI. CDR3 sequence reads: CASNAGNIQYF. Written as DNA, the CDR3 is TGTGCCAGCAATGCAGGGAACATTCAGTACTTC.

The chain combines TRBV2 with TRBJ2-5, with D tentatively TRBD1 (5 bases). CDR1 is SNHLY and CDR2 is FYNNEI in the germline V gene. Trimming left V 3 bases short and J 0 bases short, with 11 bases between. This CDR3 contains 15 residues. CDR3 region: CASSDSGANQETQYF. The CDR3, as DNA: TGTGCCAGCAGTGACAGTGGGGCGAACCAAGAGACCCAGTACTTC. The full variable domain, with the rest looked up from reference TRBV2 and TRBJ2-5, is EPEVTQTPSHQVTQMGQEVILRCVPISNHLYFYWYRQILGQKVEFLVSFYNNEISEKSEIFDDQFSVERPDGSNFTLKIRSTKLEDSAMYFCASSDSGANQETQYFGPGTRLLVL.

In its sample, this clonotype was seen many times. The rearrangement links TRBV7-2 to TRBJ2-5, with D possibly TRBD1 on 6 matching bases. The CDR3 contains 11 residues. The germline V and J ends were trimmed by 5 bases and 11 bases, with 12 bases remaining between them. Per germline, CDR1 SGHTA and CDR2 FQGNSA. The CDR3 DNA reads TGTGCCAGCAGCGATTGGGGGCAGCAGTACTTC. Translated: CASSDWGQQYF.

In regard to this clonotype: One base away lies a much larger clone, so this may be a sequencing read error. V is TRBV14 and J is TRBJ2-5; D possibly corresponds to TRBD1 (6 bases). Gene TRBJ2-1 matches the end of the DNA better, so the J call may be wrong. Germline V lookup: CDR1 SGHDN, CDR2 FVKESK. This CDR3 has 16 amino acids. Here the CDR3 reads CASSQGGGPFQETQFF. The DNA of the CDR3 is TGTGCCAGCAGCCAAGGAGGGGGTCCCTTCCAAGAGACCCAGTTCTTC.

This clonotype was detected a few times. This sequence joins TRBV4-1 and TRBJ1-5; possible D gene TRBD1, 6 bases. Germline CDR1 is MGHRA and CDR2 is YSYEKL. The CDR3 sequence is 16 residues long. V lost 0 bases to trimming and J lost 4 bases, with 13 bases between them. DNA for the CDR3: TGCGCCAGCAGCCAAGATCCGGGGGCGAGGAATCAGCCCCAGCATTTT. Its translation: CASSQDPGARNQPQHF.

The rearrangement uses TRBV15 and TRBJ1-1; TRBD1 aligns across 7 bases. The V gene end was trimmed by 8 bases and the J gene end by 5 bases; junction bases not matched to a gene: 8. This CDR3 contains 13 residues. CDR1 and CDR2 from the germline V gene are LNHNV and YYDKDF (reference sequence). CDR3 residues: CATGPTGLTEAFF. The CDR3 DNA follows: TGTGCCACCGGACCGACAGGGTTGACTGAAGCTTTCTTT. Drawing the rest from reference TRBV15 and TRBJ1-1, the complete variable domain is DAMVIQNPRYQVTQFGKPVTLSCSQTLNHNVMYWYQQKSSQAPKLLFHYYDKDFNNEADTPDNFQSRRPNTSFCFLDIRSPGLGDTAMYLCATGPTGLTEAFFGQGTRLTVV.

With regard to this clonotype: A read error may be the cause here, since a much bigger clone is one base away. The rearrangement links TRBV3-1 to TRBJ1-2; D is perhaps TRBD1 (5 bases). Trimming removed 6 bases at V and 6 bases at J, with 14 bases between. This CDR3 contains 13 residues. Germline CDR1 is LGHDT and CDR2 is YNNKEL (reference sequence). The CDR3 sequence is CASREAGTNGYTF. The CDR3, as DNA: TGTGCCAGCAGGGAAGCAGGGACGAATGGCTACACCTTC.

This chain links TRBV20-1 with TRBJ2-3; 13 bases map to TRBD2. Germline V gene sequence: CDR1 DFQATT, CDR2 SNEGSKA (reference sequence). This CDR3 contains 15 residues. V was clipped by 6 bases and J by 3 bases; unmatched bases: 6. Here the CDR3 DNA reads TGCAGTGCGTCCGGGACTAGCGGGATAACAGATACGCAGTATTTT. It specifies CSASGTSGITDTQYF.

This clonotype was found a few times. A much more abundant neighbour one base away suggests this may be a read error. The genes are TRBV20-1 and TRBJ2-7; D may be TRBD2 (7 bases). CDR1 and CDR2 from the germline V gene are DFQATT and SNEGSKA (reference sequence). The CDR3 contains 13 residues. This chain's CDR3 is CSTRRGGSYEQYF. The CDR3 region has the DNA TGCAGTACTAGAAGGGGGGGCTCCTACGAGCAGTACTTC.